This entry lists 26 T cell receptor beta chains sequenced from one sample in a study of T-cell reconstitution after alpha-beta-depleted transplantation in children. Molecular barcoding with unique molecular identifiers was used for the TCRbeta library. One entry per CDR3 protein, called by TCRdb with MiXCR from the PCR reads. The sample lists about 480,000 distinct CDR3 sequences; under 15% were seen once. This specimen was PBMCs from the stem cell graft donor, taken from the stem cell graft. All receptors derive from a human donor who donated a stem cell graft to a child with combined immunodeficiency.

A few counts support this clonotype. V usage is TRBV30 and J usage is TRBJ2-2; D not resolved. This CDR3 spans 11 amino acids. The V end was cut by 2 bases, the J end by 6 bases, with 4 bases between. The V gene's germline CDR1 is GTSNPN and CDR2 SVGIG (reference sequence). The CDR3 nucleotides read TGTGCCTGGAGTTCCCCCGGGGAGCTGTTTTTT. Amino acids: CAWSSPGELFF.

The chain joins TRBV6-5 to TRBJ2-3; D not resolved. This CDR3 has 14 amino acids. CDR1 and CDR2 (germline): MNHEY, SVGAGI. V lost 2 bases and J lost 1, with 7 bases in between. CDR3 in amino acids: CASSYVQGTDTQYF. CDR3 nucleotide sequence: TGTGCCAGCAGTTACGTCCAGGGCACAGATACGCAGTATTTT.

This clonotype was detected a few times. This chain uses TRBV20-1 with TRBJ2-7, with D tentatively TRBD1 or TRBD2 (6 bases each). This CDR3 is 13 amino acids long. Trimming pared 1 base from V and 7 bases from J, leaving 14 bases between. CDR1 DFQATT and CDR2 SNEGSKA come from the germline V gene (reference sequence). The CDR3 region has the DNA TGCAGTGCTAGAGTTCCGGGGGCGCAAGAGCAGTACTTC. This codes for CSARVPGAQEQYF.

This clonotype was found a few times. The V call is TRBV12-3 or TRBV12-4, the J call TRBJ2-3; D gene unclear. Deletions cut 1 base from V and 11 bases from J, with 10 bases between. The CDR3 contains 12 residues. The CDR3 reads CASSLERQGQYF. The CDR3 DNA reads as TGTGCCAGCAGTTTAGAGCGTCAAGGGCAGTATTTT.

The chain employs TRBV12-3 or TRBV12-4 and TRBJ1-5; D is uncertain. V lost 2 bases and J 4 bases, leaving 6 bases between the germline ends. This CDR3 has 13 residues. The CDR3 DNA is TGTGCCAGCAGTTTAAATCTAAATCAGCCCCAGCATTTT. As protein: CASSLNLNQPQHF.

Notes on this clonotype: A much larger clone differs by one base, so this may be a read error. The chain combines TRBV12-3 or TRBV12-4 with TRBJ2-1, with 12 bases aligning to TRBD2. This CDR3 is 17 amino acids long. For the CDR3, the DNA is TGTGCCATCAGTTCCGGACTAGCGGGATCGTCCTACAATGAGCAGTTCTTC. Its protein is CAISSGLAGSSYNEQFF.

This clonotype has only a few counts. The genes are TRBV30 and TRBJ2-7; D not certain. V gave up 2 bases and J gave up 2 bases, with 10 bases separating them. The CDR3 spans 13 residues. CDR1 and CDR2 (germline): GTSNPN, SVGIG (reference sequence). The CDR3, as DNA: TGTGCCTGGAGTACGGATATAACCTACGAGCAGTACTTC. It encodes CAWSTDITYEQYF.

This clonotype has a handful of counts. The gene calls are TRBV12-3 or TRBV12-4 and TRBJ2-3, with unresolved D. This CDR3 has 14 residues. Deletions cut 3 bases from V and 8 bases from J, with 15 bases between. The CDR3: CASSFPYSKGTQYF. The CDR3 region has the DNA TGTGCCAGCAGTTTTCCATACTCCAAGGGTACGCAGTATTTT.

About this clonotype: This may be a read error, as it is one base from a much larger clone. The rearrangement joins TRBV7-2 to TRBJ2-7; D not resolved. The CDR3 extends over 12 amino acids. Trimming took 5 bases from V and 2 from J, leaving 7 bases between them. Per the germline V gene, CDR1 is SGHTA and CDR2 is FQGNSA. The DNA of the CDR3 is TGTGCCAGCAGCCCCCCCACCTACGAGCAGTACTTC. It is translated as CASSPPTYEQYF.

The V and J genes are TRBV2 and TRBJ2-5; D perhaps matches TRBD1 (6 bases). Germline CDR1 SNHLY, CDR2 FYNNEI. Trimming took 8 bases from V and 13 from J, leaving 14 bases between them. The CDR3 spans 10 residues. The CDR3 protein is CASSQGAPYF. The CDR3 DNA follows: TGTGCCAGCTCACAGGGAGCACCGTACTTC.

V and J are TRBV16 and TRBJ1-3, with unresolved D. The CDR3 contains 16 residues. V was pared by 3 bases and J by 0 bases, with 12 bases between. Germline V gene lookup returns CDR1 KGHSY and CDR2 FQNENV. This CDR3 reads CASSHPGRSSGNTIYF. The CDR3, as DNA: TGTGCCAGCAGCCACCCCGGGCGGAGCTCTGGAAACACCATATATTTT.

CDR3 sequence reads: CASSLMGRGRPSDNEKLFF. The CDR3 DNA reads as TGTGCCAGCAGCTTAATGGGTAGGGGGCGGCCCTCGGATAATGAAAAACTGTTTTTT. The chain has TRBV11-1 and TRBJ1-4, with 7 bases fitting TRBD1. From germline, CDR1 is SGHAT and CDR2 FQDESV (reference sequence). Losses at the gene ends were 2 bases for V and 4 bases for J; bases not matched to a gene: 16. CDR3 size: 19 residues.

The rearrangement uses TRBV5-1 and TRBJ1-3, with D unresolved. The CDR3 runs to 16 residues. V was shortened by 4 bases and J by 0 bases, with 14 bases between the two germline ends. Germline V lookup: CDR1 SGHRS, CDR2 YFSETQ. CDR3 DNA sequence: TGCGCCAGCAGCCCTGAAGACCGGCGCTCTGGAAACACCATATATTTT. It specifies CASSPEDRRSGNTIYF.

This clonotype was recorded a few times. The chain combines TRBV12-3 or TRBV12-4 with TRBJ1-2; TRBD1 matches at 8 bases. Germline trimming cut 6 bases from V and 4 bases from J; bases unmatched to any gene: 7. The CDR3 totals 14 residues. For the CDR3, the DNA is TGTGCCAGCAGCCCCTCGGGACAGGTCTATGGCTACACCTTC. It is translated as CASSPSGQVYGYTF.

The rearrangement links TRBV9 to TRBJ2-3; D possibly corresponds to TRBD2 (6 bases). V shed 4 bases and J shed 0 bases, with 15 bases lying between them. The CDR3 has 16 residues. CDR1 SGDLS and CDR2 YYNGEE come from the germline V gene. The CDR3 reads CASSFSAGQSTDTQYF. The CDR3 nucleotides read TGTGCCAGCAGCTTCTCAGCGGGCCAGAGCACAGATACGCAGTATTTT.

This chain uses TRBV20-1 with TRBJ2-2; D is ambiguous. V was shortened by 1 base and J by 2 bases, with 8 bases between the two germline ends. Germline CDR1 reads DFQATT; CDR2 reads SNEGSKA (reference sequence). This CDR3 is 14 amino acids long. DNA for the CDR3: TGCAGTGCTAGAGCGCCGGATAACACCGGGGAGCTGTTTTTT. This sequence encodes CSARAPDNTGELFF.

The J gene is TRBJ1-3, the V gene TRBV12-3 or TRBV12-4; a weak D match, TRBD1 (6 bases). V dropped 5 bases and J dropped 0 bases, with 17 bases sitting between them. CDR3 length: 17 residues. Written as DNA, the CDR3 is TGTGCCAGCAGTACATTGACAGGTGGACCCTCTGGAAACACCATATATTTT. This gives the protein CASSTLTGGPSGNTIYF.

This chain uses TRBV15 with TRBJ2-7; TRBD1 or TRBD2 may be the D gene (5 bases each). The CDR3 is 15 residues long. Between the trimmed V and J ends, which lost 7 bases and 5 bases, there was a span of 21 bases. Looked up from germline, CDR1 is LNHNV and CDR2 is YYDKDF (reference sequence). CDR3 nucleotides: TGTGCCACCATAGTTAGGGGACCCCCTGGGAACGAGCAGTACTTC. It translates to CATIVRGPPGNEQYF. Full variable domain (rest looked up from reference TRBV15 and TRBJ2-7): DAMVIQNPRYQVTQFGKPVTLSCSQTLNHNVMYWYQQKSSQAPKLLFHYYDKDFNNEADTPDNFQSRRPNTSFCFLDIRSPGLGDTAMYLCATIVRGPPGNEQYFGPGTRLTVT.

This clonotype was seen many times. CDR3 nucleotides: TGTGCCAGCAGCCGGGGAGGGACTAATGAAAAACTGTTTTTT. This encodes CASSRGGTNEKLFF. The J gene is TRBJ1-4, the V gene TRBV7-7; D unclear. The V end was cut by 5 bases, the J end by 2 bases, with 9 bases between. CDR3 length equals 14 residues. The V gene's germline CDR1 is SSHAT and CDR2 FNYEAQ (reference sequence).

The sample holds a few counts of this clonotype. The gene calls are TRBV11-2 and TRBJ2-1, with unresolved D. With 3 bases removed from V and 9 bases from J, the gap between germline ends came to 9 bases. Germline lookup yields CDR1 SGHAT and CDR2 FQNNGV. This CDR3 has 12 residues. CDR3 sequence (DNA): TGTGCCAGCAGCTTTGAGTCGGTTGAGCAGTTCTTC. Protein sequence: CASSFESVEQFF.

The CDR3 sequence is CASSFGDGTINEQFF. In DNA form, the CDR3 reads TGTGCCAGCAGTTTTGGGGACGGGACGATCAATGAGCAGTTCTTC. The chain joins TRBV12-3 or TRBV12-4 to TRBJ2-1; D may correspond to TRBD1 or TRBD2 (5 bases each). Trimming removed 3 bases from V and 6 bases from J, with 15 bases in between. This CDR3 contains 15 residues.

This clonotype was observed many times. V and J are TRBV3-1 and TRBJ2-1, with 8 bases aligning to TRBD2. Germline assignment: CDR1 LGHDT and CDR2 YNNKEL (reference sequence). There are 16 residues in the CDR3. J lost 1 base, V lost 3 bases, and 5 bases had no gene match. The CDR3, as DNA: TGTGCCAGCAGCCATTCCCGCGGGGGGTCCTACAATGAGCAGTTCTTC. The encoded protein is CASSHSRGGSYNEQFF.

In this sample, this clonotype turned up many times. The chain combines TRBV28 with TRBJ2-2, with 8 bases aligning to TRBD1. V was clipped by 7 bases and J by 1 base; unmatched bases: 8. Germline CDR1 and CDR2: MDHEN and SYDVKM. The CDR3 length is 16 residues. The CDR3 bases are TGTGCCAGCAACCTGGCACAGGGGGTGAACACCGGGGAGCTGTTTTTT. Protein sequence: CASNLAQGVNTGELFF.

In this sample, this clonotype turned up a few times. This chain connects TRBV5-1 to TRBJ2-2, with 9 bases aligning to TRBD2. There are 16 residues in the CDR3. Germline trimming cut 4 bases from V and 2 bases from J; bases unmatched to any gene: 6. The germline CDR1 and CDR2 sequences are SGHRS and YFSETQ. Written as DNA, the CDR3 is TGCGCCAGCAGCCGCGGGAGGGCCTACAACACCGGGGAGCTGTTTTTT. Amino acid sequence: CASSRGRAYNTGELFF. Together with reference TRBV5-1 and TRBJ2-2, the CDR3 gives the full variable domain: KAGVTQTPRYLIKTRGQQVTLSCSPISGHRSVSWYQQTPGQGLQFLFEYFSETQRNKGNFPGRFSGRQFSNSRSEMNVSTLELGDSALYLCASSRGRAYNTGELFFGEGSRLTVL.

The chain has TRBV2 and TRBJ1-3; D gene unclear. This CDR3 region has 16 residues. The germline V gene encodes CDR1 SNHLY and CDR2 FYNNEI. Deletions cut 3 bases from V and 3 bases from J, with 15 bases between. CDR3 nucleotides: TGTGCCAGCAGTGATACCCGATGGGGTGGTGGAAACACCATATATTTT. Translation: CASSDTRWGGGNTIYF.

This clonotype was seen more than once but under ten times. The V and J genes are TRBV9 and TRBJ1-5; 11 positions match TRBD1. The CDR3 has 17 residues. V shed 4 bases, J shed 2 bases, and the junction held 8 bases outside the gene matches. CDR1 SGDLS and CDR2 YYNGEE come from the germline V gene. This chain's CDR3 is CASSTGQGAPGNQPQHF. The CDR3 DNA follows: TGTGCCAGCAGCACCGGACAGGGGGCGCCGGGCAATCAGCCCCAGCATTTT.